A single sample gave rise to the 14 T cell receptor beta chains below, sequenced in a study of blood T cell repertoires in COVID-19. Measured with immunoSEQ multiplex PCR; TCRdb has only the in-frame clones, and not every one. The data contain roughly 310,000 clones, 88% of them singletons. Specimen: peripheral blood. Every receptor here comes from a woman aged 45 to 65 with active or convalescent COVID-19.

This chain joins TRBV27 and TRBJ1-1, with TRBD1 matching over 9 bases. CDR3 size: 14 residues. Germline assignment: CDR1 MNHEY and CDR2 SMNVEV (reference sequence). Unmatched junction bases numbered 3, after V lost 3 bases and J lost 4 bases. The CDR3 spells CASSFTGGFTEAFF. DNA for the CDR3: TGTGCCAGCAGTTTTACAGGGGGCTTCACTGAAGCTTTCTTT.

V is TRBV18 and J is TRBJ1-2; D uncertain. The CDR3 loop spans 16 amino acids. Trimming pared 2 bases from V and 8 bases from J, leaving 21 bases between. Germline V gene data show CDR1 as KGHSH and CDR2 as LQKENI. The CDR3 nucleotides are TGTGCCAGCTCACCAGTTATCCGGGGTACCGTGCGGGGCTACACCTTC. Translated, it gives CASSPVIRGTVRGYTF.

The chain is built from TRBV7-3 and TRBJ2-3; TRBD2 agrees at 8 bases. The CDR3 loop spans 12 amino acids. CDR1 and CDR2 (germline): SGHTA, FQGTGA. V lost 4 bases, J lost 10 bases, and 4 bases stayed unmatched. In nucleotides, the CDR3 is TGTGCCAGCAGCTATAGCGGGGCAGCGCAGTATTTT. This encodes CASSYSGAAQYF. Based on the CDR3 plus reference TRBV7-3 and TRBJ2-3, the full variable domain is GAGVSQTPSNKVTEKGKYVELRCDPISGHTALYWYRQSLGQGPEFLIYFQGTGAADDSGLPNDRFFAVRPEGSVSTLKIQRTERGDSAVYLCASSYSGAAQYFGPGTRLTVL.

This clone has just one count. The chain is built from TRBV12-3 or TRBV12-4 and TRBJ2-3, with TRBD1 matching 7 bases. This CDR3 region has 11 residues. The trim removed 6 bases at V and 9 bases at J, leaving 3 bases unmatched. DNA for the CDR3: TGTGCCAGCAGCCAACAGGGGACGCAGTATTTT. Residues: CASSQQGTQYF.

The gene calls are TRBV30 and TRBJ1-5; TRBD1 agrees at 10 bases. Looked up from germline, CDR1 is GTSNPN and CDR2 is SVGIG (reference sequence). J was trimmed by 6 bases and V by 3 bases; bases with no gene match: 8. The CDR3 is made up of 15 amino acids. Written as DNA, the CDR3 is TGTGCCTGGAGCCGATCTGGGACAGGGGCTCAGCCCCAGCATTTT. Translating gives CAWSRSGTGAQPQHF.

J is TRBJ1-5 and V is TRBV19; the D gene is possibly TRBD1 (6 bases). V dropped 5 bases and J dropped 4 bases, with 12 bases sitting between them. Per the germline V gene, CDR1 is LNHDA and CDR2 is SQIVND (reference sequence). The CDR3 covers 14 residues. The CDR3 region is CASSRDRFNQPQHF. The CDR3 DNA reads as TGTGCCAGTAGTCGAGACAGGTTTAATCAGCCCCAGCATTTT.

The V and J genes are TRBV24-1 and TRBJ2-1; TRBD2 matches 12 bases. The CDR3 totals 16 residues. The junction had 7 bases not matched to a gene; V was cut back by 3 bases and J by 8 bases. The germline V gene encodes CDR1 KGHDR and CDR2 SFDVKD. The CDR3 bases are TGTGCCACCAGTGATGAGCGACTAGCGGGAGAGGATGAGCAGTTCTTC. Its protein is CATSDERLAGEDEQFF.

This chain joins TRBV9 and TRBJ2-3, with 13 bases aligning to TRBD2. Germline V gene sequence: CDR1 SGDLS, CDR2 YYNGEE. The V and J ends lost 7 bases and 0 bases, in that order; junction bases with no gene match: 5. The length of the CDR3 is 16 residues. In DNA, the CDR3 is TGTGCCAGCGACACTAGCGGGAGGGTTAGCACAGATACGCAGTATTTT. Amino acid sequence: CASDTSGRVSTDTQYF. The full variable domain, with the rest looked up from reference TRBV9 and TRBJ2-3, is DSGVTQTPKHLITATGQRVTLRCSPRSGDLSVYWYQQSLDQGLQFLIQYYNGEERAKGNILERFSAQQFPDLHSELNLSSLELGDSALYFCASDTSGRVSTDTQYFGPGTRLTVL.

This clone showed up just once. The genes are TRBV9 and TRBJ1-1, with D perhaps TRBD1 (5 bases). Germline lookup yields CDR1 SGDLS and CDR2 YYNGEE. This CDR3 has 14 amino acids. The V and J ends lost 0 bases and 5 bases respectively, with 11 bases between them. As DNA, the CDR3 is TGTGCCAGCAGCGTAGTCGGGGGGAGGACTGAAGCTTTCTTT. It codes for CASSVVGGRTEAFF.

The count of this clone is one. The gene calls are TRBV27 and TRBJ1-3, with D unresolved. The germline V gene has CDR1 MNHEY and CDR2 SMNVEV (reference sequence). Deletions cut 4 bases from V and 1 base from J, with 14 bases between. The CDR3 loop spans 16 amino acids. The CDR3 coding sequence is TGTGCCAGCAGTTCCGACATGGAAGAATCTGGAAACACCATATATTTT. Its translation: CASSSDMEESGNTIYF.

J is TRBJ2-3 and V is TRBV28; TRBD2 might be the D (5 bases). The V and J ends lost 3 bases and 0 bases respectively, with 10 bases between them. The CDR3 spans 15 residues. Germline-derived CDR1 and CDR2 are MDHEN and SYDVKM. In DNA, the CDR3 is TGTGCCAGCAGTTTGGGAGCGGAAAGCACAGATACGCAGTATTTT. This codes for CASSLGAESTDTQYF. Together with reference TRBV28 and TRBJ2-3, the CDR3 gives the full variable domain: DVKVTQSSRYLVKRTGEKVFLECVQDMDHENMFWYRQDPGLGLRLIYFSYDVKMKEKGDIPEGYSVSREKKERFSLILESASTNQTSMYLCASSLGAESTDTQYFGPGTRLTVL.

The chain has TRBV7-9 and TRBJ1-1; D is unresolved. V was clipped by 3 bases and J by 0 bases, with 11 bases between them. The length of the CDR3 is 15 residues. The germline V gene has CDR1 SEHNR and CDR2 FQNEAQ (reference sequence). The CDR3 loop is CASSFWPPMNTEAFF. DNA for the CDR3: TGTGCCAGCAGCTTTTGGCCCCCGATGAACACTGAAGCTTTCTTT. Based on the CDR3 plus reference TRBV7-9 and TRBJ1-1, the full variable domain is DTGVSQNPRHKITKRGQNVTFRCDPISEHNRLYWYRQTLGQGPEFLTYFQNEAQLEKSRLLSDRFSAERPKGSFSTLEIQRTEQGDSAMYLCASSFWPPMNTEAFFGQGTRLTVV.

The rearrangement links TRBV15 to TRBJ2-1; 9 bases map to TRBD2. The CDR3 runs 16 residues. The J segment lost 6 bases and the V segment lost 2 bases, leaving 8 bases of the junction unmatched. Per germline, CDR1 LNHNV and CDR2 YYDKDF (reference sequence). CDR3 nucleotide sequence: TGTGCCACCAGCAGACCCGGCCTAGCGGGACTCAATGAGCAGTTCTTC. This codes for CATSRPGLAGLNEQFF.

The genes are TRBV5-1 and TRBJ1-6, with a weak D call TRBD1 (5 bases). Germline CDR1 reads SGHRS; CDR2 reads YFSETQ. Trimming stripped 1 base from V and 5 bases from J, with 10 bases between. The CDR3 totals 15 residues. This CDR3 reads CASSLRSDNNSPLHF. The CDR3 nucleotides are TGCGCCAGCAGCTTGAGGTCGGACAATAATTCACCCCTCCACTTT.